The 8 T cell receptor beta chains presented below share a single source sample, sequenced in a study of patients and donors after allogeneic stem cell transplantation (dated by TCRdb to the early 2020s). Library prep was done by RT-PCR. The sequencer listed for this sample is NextSeq 550. Through fastp at Q25 and MiXCR, TCRdb rebuilt clones from the public reads, retaining in-frame beta chains. When rows share a CDR3 protein, they turn into one entry using the most common DNA and genes. The table for this sample lists 84,000 or so distinct CDR3 sequences; roughly 43% of them were counted only once. The top ten clones comprise more than 55% of the sample. Sequenced input: blood, either unsorted or a sorted T cell fraction (not recorded which). The receptors derive from a human donor who was either an allogeneic HSCT recipient or a stem cell or donor lymphocyte infusion donor (not recorded which). It is not recorded whose cells these are; they may come from a transplant donor.

The rearrangement uses TRBV5-1 and TRBJ1-2; 8 positions agree with TRBD1. CDR3 size: 15 residues. J gave up 2 bases and V 4 bases, and 7 bases lay outside the gene matches. Germline V CDR1 and CDR2: SGHRS, YFSETQ. The CDR3 here is CASSTGQGSNYGYTF. The DNA for the CDR3 is TGCGCCAGCAGCACCGGACAGGGTTCCAACTATGGCTACACCTTC.

The chain links TRBV29-1 to TRBJ1-2; maybe TRBD1 (6 bases). The CDR3 is 14 amino acids. The germline V gene encodes CDR1 SQVTM and CDR2 ANQGSEA. Trimming shortened V by 6 bases and J by 7 bases, and 21 bases separated the two germline ends. CDR3 DNA: TGCAGCGTCCCAATGCGCGACAGGACTGGTGGCTACACCTTC. Its protein is CSVPMRDRTGGYTF.

The V and J genes are TRBV4-3 and TRBJ1-2; a weak D match, TRBD1 (5 bases). The CDR3 contains 15 residues. Per germline, CDR1 LGHNA and CDR2 YSLEER. V dropped 4 bases and J dropped 1 base, with 13 bases sitting between them. The CDR3 coding sequence is TGCGCCAGCAGCCCCGTTATGACAGATAACTATGGCTACACCTTC. The encoded protein is CASSPVMTDNYGYTF.

V gene TRBV5-1 combines with J gene TRBJ1-1, with no clear D. The CDR3 is 13 residues long. CDR1 is SGHRS, CDR2 YFSETQ, per germline. The germline V and J ends were trimmed by 3 bases and 1 base, with 7 bases remaining between them. CDR3 sequence (DNA): TGCGCCAGCAGCTCGACTTGGAACACTGAAGCTTTCTTT. This encodes CASSSTWNTEAFF.

This clonotype has only a few counts. The chain combines TRBV12-3 or TRBV12-4 with TRBJ1-2, with D maybe TRBD1 (5 bases). V was shortened by 4 bases and J by 5 bases, with 14 bases between the two germline ends. The CDR3 loop spans 14 amino acids. This CDR3 is CASSYAFRAYGYTF. CDR3 nucleotide sequence: TGTGCCAGCAGTTATGCGTTCAGGGCTTATGGCTACACCTTC.

This clonotype was observed a few times. The J gene is TRBJ1-6, the V gene TRBV20-1, with D hard to call. The length of the CDR3 is 11 residues. Trimming shortened V by 5 bases and J by 8 bases, and 7 bases separated the two germline ends. Germline CDR1 DFQATT, CDR2 SNEGSKA (reference sequence). CDR3 protein: CSAPGYSPLHF. Written as DNA, the CDR3 is TGCAGTGCTCCTGGGTATTCACCCCTCCACTTT.

The J gene is TRBJ1-6, the V gene TRBV6-5; TRBD1 matches at 9 bases. The CDR3 covers 17 residues. In germline, CDR1 is MNHEY, CDR2 SVGAGI. With V trimmed by 2 bases and J by 4 bases, 6 bases remained unmatched. The CDR3 DNA is TGTGCCAGCAGTTACGCGGGACAGGGCAATTATAATTCACCCCTCCACTTT. Its translation: CASSYAGQGNYNSPLHF.

The chain links TRBV20-1 to TRBJ2-1; 14 positions agree with TRBD2. From germline, CDR1 is DFQATT and CDR2 SNEGSKA (reference sequence). This CDR3 has 15 amino acids. After removal of 5 bases from V and 8 bases from J, the junction contained 8 bases not matched to a gene. CDR3 residues: CSAPTTSGRDYEQFF. The DNA for the CDR3 is TGCAGTGCTCCAACGACTAGCGGGAGGGACTATGAGCAGTTCTTC.